These 28 T cell receptor beta chains came from one sample sequenced in a study of shared clonotypes between healthy human individuals (dated by TCRdb to 2020 to 2021). CD8 naive samples were obtained by positive selection for CCR7 among CD45RO-negative cells, yielding a CD45RA+CCR7+ population from which TemRA cells were excluded. The library was made by the immunoSEQ multiplex PCR assay. Not all clones reach the TCRdb copy of this immuneACCESS table, which keeps in-frame sequences only. Checked studies attribute under half of the gap to unresolved V genes and leave the rest unexplained. The sample has roughly 850,000 clones on record, about 96% of them singletons. About 0.25% of the sample comes from the top ten. The sequencing input was naive CD8+ T cells sorted from blood. Interpreted using the paper, the cell subset or site label stands for: CD45RA+CCR7+. These receptors were obtained from a man aged 25 to 40 in good health.

This clone occurred a few times. This chain links TRBV6-6 with TRBJ2-7; TRBD2 matches at 7 bases. After removal of 8 bases from V and 3 bases from J, the junction contained 4 bases not matched to a gene. From germline, CDR1 is MNHNY and CDR2 SVGAGI (reference sequence). The CDR3 contains 12 residues. The CDR3 bases are TGTGCCAGCCGGGACTATGGCTACGAGCAGTACTTC. This encodes CASRDYGYEQYF.

CDR3 nucleotides: TGTGCCAGCTGGGACAGGGCGATGAACACTGAAGCTTTCTTT. Its translation: CASWDRAMNTEAFF. This rearrangement joins TRBV2 to TRBJ1-1; TRBD1 agrees at 9 bases. The germline gives CDR1 SNHLY, CDR2 FYNNEI. The length of the CDR3 is 14 residues. V dropped 8 bases and J dropped 0; count of bases not matched to a gene: 4.

This sequence joins TRBV7-9 and TRBJ2-7; TRBD2 is a possible D gene (6 bases). The CDR3 runs to 13 residues. Germline values: CDR1 SEHNR, CDR2 FQNEAQ (reference sequence). With 5 bases removed from V and 3 bases from J, the gap between germline ends came to 11 bases. CDR3 protein: CASSKTDYYEQYF. The CDR3 coding sequence is TGTGCCAGCAGCAAAACGGACTACTACGAGCAGTACTTC.

The table lists this clone with a count of one. This sequence joins TRBV7-9 and TRBJ2-1; D unresolved. V was clipped by 8 bases and J by 8 bases, with 16 bases between them. The CDR3 totals 13 residues. Germline V gene sequence: CDR1 SEHNR, CDR2 FQNEAQ (reference sequence). This CDR3 is CASRSSEGDEQFF. The CDR3 coding sequence is TGTGCCAGCCGATCGAGTGAAGGCGATGAGCAGTTCTTC.

The rearrangement joins TRBV7-9 to TRBJ2-7; 9 bases fit TRBD1. Unmatched junction bases numbered 10, after V lost 3 bases and J lost 4 bases. CDR1 is SEHNR and CDR2 is FQNEAQ in the germline V gene (reference sequence). This CDR3 is built from 16 residues. The CDR3 here is CASSFVGTGRNYEQYF. CDR3 bases: TGTGCCAGCAGCTTTGTGGGGACAGGGAGAAATTACGAGCAGTACTTC.

The chain links TRBV6-5 to TRBJ2-4, with 7 bases matching TRBD1. Germline trimming cut 2 bases from V and 1 base from J; bases unmatched to any gene: 5. The CDR3 contains 16 residues. Germline V gene data show CDR1 as MNHEY and CDR2 as SVGAGI. The CDR3 coding sequence is TGTGCCAGCAGTTACGGGACAGATATGGCCAAAAACATTCAGTACTTC. Translated: CASSYGTDMAKNIQYF.

This CDR3 reads CASSQLAGEVNEQFF. DNA of the CDR3: TGCGCCAGCAGTCAACTAGCGGGAGAGGTAAATGAGCAGTTCTTC. V gene TRBV5-1 combines with J gene TRBJ2-1; 11 positions match TRBD2. The CDR3 loop spans 15 amino acids. Germline-derived CDR1 and CDR2 are SGHRS and YFSETQ. The trim removed 5 bases at V and 7 bases at J, leaving 8 bases unmatched.

This clone occurred once. The genes are TRBV7-9 and TRBJ2-2, with 11 positions matching TRBD2. The CDR3 is 17 residues long. V shed 4 bases, J shed 5 bases, and the junction held 9 bases outside the gene matches. Germline CDR1 is SEHNR and CDR2 is FQNEAQ (reference sequence). The CDR3 sequence: CASSSVLAGGLTGELFF. CDR3 nucleotide sequence: TGTGCCAGCAGCTCAGTGCTAGCGGGAGGTTTAACCGGGGAGCTGTTTTTT.

V usage is TRBV7-9 and J usage is TRBJ2-7; 11 bases align to TRBD2. Losses at the gene ends were 4 bases for V and 2 bases for J; bases not matched to a gene: 4. Germline CDR1 reads SEHNR; CDR2 reads FQNEAQ (reference sequence). This CDR3 is 15 amino acids long. The CDR3 spells CASSYGTSGTYEQYF. CDR3 DNA sequence: TGTGCCAGCAGCTATGGGACTAGCGGTACCTACGAGCAGTACTTC.

The chain recombines TRBV27 with TRBJ2-7, with D perhaps TRBD1 or TRBD2 (5 bases each). V was cut by 8 bases and J by 5 bases, with 13 bases left in between. Germline CDR1 is MNHEY and CDR2 is SMNVEV (reference sequence). The CDR3 spans 12 residues. The CDR3 DNA reads TGTGCCAGCGCCCGGGGCTCGGACGAGCAGTACTTC. Translating gives CASARGSDEQYF.

CDR3 amino acids: CASSPASAYLADTQYF. Here the CDR3 DNA reads TGCGCCAGCAGCCCTGCTTCGGCCTATCTTGCAGATACGCAGTATTTT. V usage is TRBV4-3 and J usage is TRBJ2-3; the D is unclear. V gave up 4 bases and J gave up 4 bases, with 18 bases separating them. The CDR3 runs 16 residues. Germline CDR1 and CDR2: LGHNA and YSLEER.

The chain employs TRBV7-9 and TRBJ2-1; 9 nucleotides line up with TRBD2. Per germline, CDR1 SEHNR and CDR2 FQNEAQ (reference sequence). The CDR3 extends over 18 amino acids. Trimming removed 1 base from V and 6 bases from J; junction bases left unmatched: 13. CDR3 in DNA: TGTGCCAGCAGCTTAGAAGGTGTGTGGCGGGAGGGTGGCAATGAGCAGTTCTTC. This gives the protein CASSLEGVWREGGNEQFF. Full variable domain (missing parts from reference TRBV7-9 and TRBJ2-1): DTGVSQNPRHKITKRGQNVTFRCDPISEHNRLYWYRQTLGQGPEFLTYFQNEAQLEKSRLLSDRFSAERPKGSFSTLEIQRTEQGDSAMYLCASSLEGVWREGGNEQFFGPGTRLTVL.

The chain employs TRBV18 and TRBJ2-1; 9 positions match TRBD2. Germline loops: CDR1 KGHSH, CDR2 LQKENI. This CDR3 is 15 amino acids long. J lost 6 bases, V lost 6 bases, and 9 bases had no gene match. The CDR3 nucleotides are TGTGCCAGCTCCCCATCGGCGGGAGGGTCCAATGAGCAGTTCTTC. Its protein is CASSPSAGGSNEQFF.

This clone occurred once. Other nucleotide sequences in the sample specify the same CDR3. This rearrangement joins TRBV4-1 to TRBJ2-7; 10 positions agree with TRBD2. The CDR3 covers 16 residues. CDR1 is MGHRA and CDR2 is YSYEKL in the germline V gene. J was trimmed by 1 base and V by 1 base; bases with no gene match: 4. The chain's CDR3 is CASSQVLAGASYEQYF. The DNA of the CDR3 is TGCGCCAGCAGCCAAGTTCTAGCGGGGGCGTCCTACGAGCAGTACTTC.

The genes are TRBV7-9 and TRBJ2-2; D ambiguous. CDR1 is SEHNR and CDR2 is FQNEAQ in the germline V gene (reference sequence). This CDR3 comprises 12 residues. The V end was cut by 2 bases, the J end by 6 bases, with 4 bases between. The CDR3 DNA is TGTGCCAGCAGCTTAATGTCCGGGGAGCTGTTTTTT. Encoded protein: CASSLMSGELFF.

The rearrangement links TRBV7-2 to TRBJ2-1; 9 bases align to TRBD2. The V and J ends lost 1 base and 8 bases, in that order; junction bases with no gene match: 3. From germline, CDR1 is SGHTA and CDR2 FQGNSA. This CDR3 spans 14 amino acids. DNA for the CDR3: TGTGCCAGCAGCTTAGGAATAGCGGGAGATGAGCAGTTCTTC. Residues: CASSLGIAGDEQFF.

The chain carries TRBV7-9 and TRBJ2-2; 10 positions agree with TRBD2. The germline gives CDR1 SEHNR, CDR2 FQNEAQ (reference sequence). The CDR3 is made up of 15 amino acids. V was pared by 2 bases and J by 4 bases, with 1 base of the junction left unmatched. The CDR3 bases are TGTGCCAGCAGCTTACTAGCGGGAGTCACCGGGGAGCTGTTTTTT. Protein: CASSLLAGVTGELFF.

V and J are TRBV6-4 and TRBJ2-1, with TRBD2 identical over 11 bases. The CDR3 covers 15 residues. V dropped 3 bases and J dropped 8; count of bases not matched to a gene: 6. Germline V gene sequence: CDR1 MRHNA, CDR2 SNTAGT. CDR3 loop: CASSDVPSGRHEQFF. The CDR3 DNA sequence: TGTGCCAGCAGTGATGTGCCTAGCGGGAGGCATGAGCAGTTCTTC.

V gene TRBV29-1 combines with J gene TRBJ2-7, with D maybe TRBD2 (6 bases). Germline lookup yields CDR1 SQVTM and CDR2 ANQGSEA. The CDR3 sequence is 14 residues long. V was trimmed by 4 bases and J by 2 bases, leaving 15 bases between them. CDR3 sequence (DNA): TGCAGCGTTGTGGACCGGGACTCTGCCTACGAGCAGTACTTC. Its protein product is CSVVDRDSAYEQYF.

This chain connects TRBV9 to TRBJ2-1, with 7 bases that match TRBD2. The germline CDR1 and CDR2 sequences are SGDLS and YYNGEE. V lost 0 bases to trimming and J lost 8 bases; unmatched junction nucleotides: 5. The CDR3 consists of 14 residues. Here the CDR3 reads CASSVEGTIYEQFF. CDR3 DNA: TGTGCCAGCAGCGTAGAGGGGACTATCTATGAGCAGTTCTTC.

On this clone: Other DNA sequences from this sample encode an identical CDR3 as well. The CDR3 DNA sequence: TGTGCCAGCAGCTTAGGCTCTACCTACGAGCAGTACTTC. It specifies CASSLGSTYEQYF. The chain employs TRBV13 and TRBJ2-7; D remains unclear. The germline gives CDR1 PRHDT, CDR2 FYEKMQ (reference sequence). V was shortened by 0 bases and J by 2 bases, with 5 bases between the two germline ends. The CDR3 has 13 residues.

The chain combines TRBV6-6 with TRBJ2-4; no firm D call. The CDR3 is made up of 15 amino acids. Trimming took 5 bases from V and 0 from J, leaving 11 bases between them. Germline V gene lookup returns CDR1 MNHNY and CDR2 SVGAGI (reference sequence). The CDR3 sequence is CASSKLSRAKNIQYF. In nucleotides, the CDR3 is TGTGCCAGCAGTAAACTCTCGAGAGCCAAAAACATTCAGTACTTC.

This rearrangement joins TRBV14 to TRBJ1-2; 7 bases map to TRBD1. Germline trimming cut 3 bases from V and 9 bases from J; bases unmatched to any gene: 10. This CDR3 contains 14 residues. Germline CDR1 reads SGHDN; CDR2 reads FVKESK. The CDR3 DNA follows: TGTGCCAGCAGCCATGTGCGGACAGGTTTTAGCTACACCTTC. As protein: CASSHVRTGFSYTF. Complete variable domain (other parts from reference TRBV14 and TRBJ1-2): EAGVTQFPSHSVIEKGQTVTLRCDPISGHDNLYWYRRVMGKEIKFLLHFVKESKQDESGMPNNRFLAERTGGTYSTLKVQPAELEDSGVYFCASSHVRTGFSYTFGSGTRLTVV.

Only one count was recorded for this clone. The genes are TRBV5-6 and TRBJ2-7; D could derive from TRBD1 or TRBD2 (5 bases each). V lost 0 bases to trimming and J lost 0 bases, with 10 bases between them. This CDR3 comprises 15 residues. CDR1 and CDR2 from the germline V gene are SGHDT and YYEEEE. The CDR3: CASSLGGVSSYEQYF. CDR3 bases: TGTGCCAGCAGCTTGGGAGGGGTTAGCTCCTACGAGCAGTACTTC.

For the CDR3, the DNA is TGTGCCAGCAGCACTGAAGGCACAGGCACAGATACGCAGTATTTT. Its protein is CASSTEGTGTDTQYF. The chain links TRBV9 to TRBJ2-3; D is uncertain. The CDR3 spans 15 residues. V was pared by 4 bases and J by 1 base, with 13 bases between. The germline CDR1 and CDR2 sequences are SGDLS and YYNGEE.

The rearrangement joins TRBV27 to TRBJ1-3; no reliable D call. Germline CDR1 reads MNHEY; CDR2 reads SMNVEV (reference sequence). The CDR3 has 14 residues. The ends were cut back, 0 bases at V and 9 bases at J, with 12 bases in the middle. The CDR3 spells CASSLSFGDSTIYF. Here the CDR3 DNA reads TGTGCCAGCAGTTTATCATTCGGGGATTCCACCATATATTTT.

V is TRBV2 and J is TRBJ2-2; D is unresolved. The germline V and J ends were trimmed by 4 bases and 1 base, with 4 bases remaining between them. The V gene's germline CDR1 is SNHLY and CDR2 FYNNEI. CDR3 size: 13 residues. The CDR3: CASSGGNTGELFF. The CDR3 DNA reads as TGTGCCAGCAGTGGAGGGAACACCGGGGAGCTGTTTTTT.

The chain links TRBV7-2 to TRBJ2-1, with a weak D call TRBD1 (6 bases). Trimming shortened V by 2 bases and J by 2 bases, and 13 bases separated the two germline ends. The germline V gene has CDR1 SGHTA and CDR2 FQGNSA. The CDR3 covers 16 residues. The CDR3 nucleotides read TGTGCCAGCAGCTTATACGGGCCAGGGGCCTACAATGAGCAGTTCTTC. This encodes CASSLYGPGAYNEQFF.